The rows below give T cell receptor beta chains drawn from one sample of a study of CD8+ T cells in alopecia areata. TCRdb's table, derived via immunoSEQ multiplex PCR, lists solely in-frame clones and lacks some. The sample lists 90,000 to 130,000 clones; approximately 59% were seen once. The source material was CD8+ T cells sorted from blood. These receptors were taken from a human donor in good health. The CDR3 runs from the conserved cysteine through the conserved F or W. Fields, in order: J gene, V gene, D gene, clone size, CDR3 DNA, CDR3 protein. D genes are given only for firm matches. Size is stated for part of the rows, as once, few or many counts, or as a class when the clone is expanded.

j_gene: TRBJ2-1
v_gene: TRBV7-8
d_gene: TRBD2
abundance: .
CDR3nt: TGTGCCAGCAGCTTGGGACTAGCGTTCTACAATGAGCAGTTCTTC
CDR3aa: CASSLGLAFYNEQFF

j_gene: TRBJ2-1
v_gene: TRBV30
d_gene: .
abundance: .
CDR3nt: TGTGCCTGGAGTGACTACAATGAGCAGTTCTTC
CDR3aa: CAWSDYNEQFF

j_gene: TRBJ1-2
v_gene: TRBV27
d_gene: .
abundance: .
CDR3nt: TGTGCCAGCAGTTTATCGGGCTGGCTCGGCTATGGCTACACCTTC
CDR3aa: CASSLSGWLGYGYTF

j_gene: TRBJ2-1
v_gene: TRBV7-3
d_gene: .
abundance: .
CDR3nt: TGTGCCAGCAGCCCCGTAGGAGGGGGCACGTATGAGCAGTTCTTC
CDR3aa: CASSPVGGGTYEQFF

j_gene: TRBJ2-6
v_gene: TRBV28
d_gene: .
abundance: .
CDR3nt: TGTGCCAGCACCTGGGGCTCTGGGGCCAACGTCCTGACTTTC
CDR3aa: CASTWGSGANVLTF

j_gene: TRBJ2-4
v_gene: TRBV14
d_gene: .
abundance: .
CDR3nt: TGTGCCAGCAGCCAAGCGGAGGGGTTTCAGTACTTC
CDR3aa: CASSQAEGFQYF

j_gene: TRBJ1-5
v_gene: TRBV27
d_gene: .
abundance: .
CDR3nt: TGTGCCAGCAGTTACGGACGGAGTCAGCCCCAGCATTTT
CDR3aa: CASSYGRSQPQHF

j_gene: TRBJ2-3
v_gene: TRBV6-1
d_gene: .
abundance: few
CDR3nt: TGTGCCAGCAGTGAAGGGCCGATAGATACGCAGTATTTT
CDR3aa: CASSEGPIDTQYF

j_gene: TRBJ2-5
v_gene: TRBV5-6
d_gene: TRBD1
abundance: .
CDR3nt: TGTGCCAGCAGCCTCGGGGACAGCCAAGAGACCCAGTACTTC
CDR3aa: CASSLGDSQETQYF

j_gene: TRBJ2-7
v_gene: TRBV29-1
d_gene: .
abundance: .
CDR3nt: TGCAGCGTTGAAGATCGGGCACCCGGCGAGCAGTACTTC
CDR3aa: CSVEDRAPGEQYF

j_gene: TRBJ2-5
v_gene: TRBV7-9
d_gene: .
abundance: .
CDR3nt: TGTGCCAGCAGCTTACACAATCAAGAGACCCAGTACTTC
CDR3aa: CASSLHNQETQYF

j_gene: TRBJ1-6
v_gene: TRBV4-3
d_gene: .
abundance: .
CDR3nt: TGCGCCAGCAGCCAAGTATGGGGGCCCTTTTATTCACCCCTCCACTTT
CDR3aa: CASSQVWGPFYSPLHF

j_gene: TRBJ1-6
v_gene: TRBV19
d_gene: .
abundance: .
CDR3nt: TGTGCCAGTACCCTGGCATGGCAGGGGAATTCACCCCTCCACTTT
CDR3aa: CASTLAWQGNSPLHF

j_gene: TRBJ1-4
v_gene: TRBV7-2
d_gene: .
abundance: .
CDR3nt: TGTGCCAGCAGCTTGGGGGATGAAAAACTGTTTTTT
CDR3aa: CASSLGDEKLFF

j_gene: TRBJ2-5
v_gene: TRBV28
d_gene: TRBD2
abundance: few
CDR3nt: TGTGCCAGCAGCTCGGCGACTAGCGCCGAGACCCAGTACTTC
CDR3aa: CASSSATSAETQYF

j_gene: TRBJ2-1
v_gene: TRBV5-6
d_gene: TRBD2
abundance: .
CDR3nt: TGTGCCAGCAGCCCCGTGATTAGCGGGGACTACAATGAGCAGTTCTTC
CDR3aa: CASSPVISGDYNEQFF

j_gene: TRBJ2-3
v_gene: TRBV4-1
d_gene: TRBD1
abundance: .
CDR3nt: TGCGCCAGCAGCCAAGGTGCAGGGGGAAGCACAGATACGCAGTATTTT
CDR3aa: CASSQGAGGSTDTQYF

j_gene: TRBJ2-1
v_gene: TRBV2
d_gene: TRBD2
abundance: .
CDR3nt: TGTGCCAGCAGTGAAGGGCCCCTGGGACTAGCGGGGAGCTCCTACAATGAGCAGTTCTTC
CDR3aa: CASSEGPLGLAGSSYNEQFF

j_gene: TRBJ2-1
v_gene: TRBV6-5
d_gene: .
abundance: .
CDR3nt: TGTGCCAGCAGTTACATGCCCAGGGGGGACTACAATGAGCAGTTCTTC
CDR3aa: CASSYMPRGDYNEQFF

j_gene: TRBJ2-7
v_gene: TRBV30
d_gene: TRBD2
abundance: .
CDR3nt: TGTGCCTGGAGTGTACAGGTAGCGGGGGGACACGAGCAGTACTTC
CDR3aa: CAWSVQVAGGHEQYF

j_gene: TRBJ2-1
v_gene: TRBV5-4
d_gene: .
abundance: .
CDR3nt: TGTGCCAGCAGCTTTGGACCCAATGAGCAGTTCTTC
CDR3aa: CASSFGPNEQFF

j_gene: TRBJ2-3
v_gene: TRBV7-9
d_gene: .
abundance: few
CDR3nt: TGTGCCAGCAGCTCGTCGGGGCAAGCAGATACGCAGTATTTT
CDR3aa: CASSSSGQADTQYF

j_gene: TRBJ2-5
v_gene: TRBV5-6
d_gene: .
abundance: few
CDR3nt: TGTGCCAGCAGCGACGGGAGGGACAGAAACTTC
CDR3aa: CASSDGRDRNF

j_gene: TRBJ2-7
v_gene: TRBV4-2
d_gene: .
abundance: .
CDR3nt: TGTGCCAGCAGCCAGGCAGGGACCTACTACGAGCAGTACTTC
CDR3aa: CASSQAGTYYEQYF

j_gene: TRBJ2-7
v_gene: TRBV7-2
d_gene: .
abundance: .
CDR3nt: TGTGCCAGCAGCTTAGTAGGGGCGTCCTACGAGCAGTACTTC
CDR3aa: CASSLVGASYEQYF

j_gene: TRBJ2-5
v_gene: TRBV10-3
d_gene: TRBD1
abundance: few
CDR3nt: TGTGCCATCAGGGAAACAGGGGCGCCCCAAGAGACCCAGTACTTC
CDR3aa: CAIRETGAPQETQYF

j_gene: TRBJ2-5
v_gene: TRBV28
d_gene: TRBD2
abundance: .
CDR3nt: TGTGCCAGCAGCCTGACTAGCGGGGGACAAGAGACCCAGTACTTC
CDR3aa: CASSLTSGGQETQYF

j_gene: TRBJ1-6
v_gene: TRBV2
d_gene: TRBD1
abundance: large
CDR3nt: TGTGCCAGCAGTGAAATACAGGGGGCGAATTCACCCCTCCACTTT
CDR3aa: CASSEIQGANSPLHF

j_gene: TRBJ1-1
v_gene: TRBV13
d_gene: .
abundance: .
CDR3nt: TGTGCCAGCAGCTTAGCCCCGCAGTGGACGGCCCTGAACACTGAAGCTTTCTTT
CDR3aa: CASSLAPQWTALNTEAFF

j_gene: TRBJ2-4
v_gene: TRBV29-1
d_gene: .
abundance: .
CDR3nt: TGCAGCGTTGAAGCTGTAAGCACAAGGAAAAACATTCAGTACTTC
CDR3aa: CSVEAVSTRKNIQYF

j_gene: TRBJ2-5
v_gene: TRBV2
d_gene: TRBD2
abundance: .
CDR3nt: TGTGCCAGCAGACGTAACCCGGGACTAGCGGGGGTGGTGGAGACCCAGTACTTC
CDR3aa: CASRRNPGLAGVVETQYF

j_gene: TRBJ1-2
v_gene: TRBV14
d_gene: .
abundance: .
CDR3nt: TGTGCCAGCAGCCCCGGGACTAACTATGGCTACACCTTC
CDR3aa: CASSPGTNYGYTF

j_gene: TRBJ2-7
v_gene: TRBV6-1
d_gene: TRBD1
abundance: .
CDR3nt: TGTGCCAGCAGTGAAGGACAGGGGGACACCTACGAGCAGTACTTC
CDR3aa: CASSEGQGDTYEQYF

j_gene: TRBJ2-4
v_gene: TRBV28
d_gene: .
abundance: .
CDR3nt: TGTGCCAGCAGTTTATGGAAGGGGTCAAGGAACATTCAGTACTTC
CDR3aa: CASSLWKGSRNIQYF

j_gene: TRBJ2-1
v_gene: TRBV2
d_gene: TRBD2
abundance: few
CDR3nt: TGTGCCAGCAAGGCGGGGGTCTACAATGAGCAGTTCTTC
CDR3aa: CASKAGVYNEQFF

j_gene: TRBJ2-6
v_gene: TRBV28
d_gene: .
abundance: .
CDR3nt: TGTGCCAGCAGTTTAATCCCGGCAGGGGAGTGGGGGGCCAACGTCCTGACTTTC
CDR3aa: CASSLIPAGEWGANVLTF

j_gene: TRBJ2-5
v_gene: TRBV6-1
d_gene: .
abundance: .
CDR3nt: TGTGCCAGCAGTGACACACTAGAGACCCAGTACTTC
CDR3aa: CASSDTLETQYF

j_gene: TRBJ2-2
v_gene: TRBV12-5
d_gene: .
abundance: once
CDR3nt: TGTGCTAGTGATTTAACCGGGGAGCTGTTTTTT
CDR3aa: CASDLTGELFF

j_gene: TRBJ2-3
v_gene: TRBV29-1
d_gene: TRBD1
abundance: .
CDR3nt: TGCAGCGTTGAAGGTGGACAGGGACGGAAGAAGGGAAGCACAGATACGCAGTATTTT
CDR3aa: CSVEGGQGRKKGSTDTQYF

j_gene: TRBJ2-7
v_gene: TRBV7-2
d_gene: TRBD2
abundance: .
CDR3nt: TGTGCCAGCAGCAGACTAGCGGGGGGGCCATACGAGCAGTACTTC
CDR3aa: CASSRLAGGPYEQYF

j_gene: TRBJ2-1
v_gene: TRBV2
d_gene: .
abundance: few
CDR3nt: TGTGCCAGCAGTCCACCCGAAACCCAACGTGAGCAGTTCTTC
CDR3aa: CASSPPETQREQFF

j_gene: TRBJ1-6
v_gene: TRBV28
d_gene: TRBD1
abundance: .
CDR3nt: TGTGCCAGCAGTAGACGGACAGGGCTCTATAATTCACCCCTCCACTTT
CDR3aa: CASSRRTGLYNSPLHF

j_gene: TRBJ2-6
v_gene: TRBV6-1
d_gene: .
abundance: .
CDR3nt: TGTGCCAGCAGTGTAGGGACTGGAGGGGCCAACGTCCTGACTTTC
CDR3aa: CASSVGTGGANVLTF

j_gene: TRBJ2-5
v_gene: TRBV7-7
d_gene: .
abundance: .
CDR3nt: TGTGCTAGCAGCTTTTCCAGGGGTCGACAAGAGACCCAGTACTTC
CDR3aa: CASSFSRGRQETQYF

j_gene: TRBJ2-5
v_gene: TRBV11-2
d_gene: .
abundance: once
CDR3nt: TGTGCCAGCAGCGTTACGAGGGGGGCCGAAGGGACCCAGTACTTC
CDR3aa: CASSVTRGAEGTQYF

j_gene: TRBJ2-3
v_gene: TRBV13
d_gene: TRBD1
abundance: .
CDR3nt: TGTGCCAGCAGCCCAGACAGGGGGCGCACAGATACGCAGTATTTT
CDR3aa: CASSPDRGRTDTQYF

j_gene: TRBJ1-1
v_gene: TRBV9
d_gene: .
abundance: .
CDR3nt: TGTGCCAGCAGCGTAGTAAGGAACACTGAAGCTTTCTTT
CDR3aa: CASSVVRNTEAFF

j_gene: TRBJ2-3
v_gene: TRBV2
d_gene: .
abundance: .
CDR3nt: TGTGCCAGCAGTGAATGGGCATCGGGCAAAGATACGCAGTATTTT
CDR3aa: CASSEWASGKDTQYF